Reported below is one TCR beta chain. Both 60 Vbeta primers and 13 Jbeta primers went into the PCR. Clones were sequenced by immunoSEQ multiplex PCR, and TCRdb holds only the in-frame ones, with some missing. The top ten clones hold 2.5% of a sample with roughly 100,000 clones, roughly 77% of them seen once. This specimen comes from a study of cytomegalovirus exposure and HLA in healthy donors. Trimming stripped 0 bases from V and 3 bases from J, with 7 bases between. Germline loops: CDR1 SGHAT, CDR2 FQNNGV. This CDR3 contains 14 residues. This clonotype was sampled from a man aged 40-49 years in good health and CMV-seronegative. Sequenced: PBMCs. The rearrangement links TRBV11-2 to TRBJ2-3, with D hard to call. CDR3 DNA: TGTGCCAGCAGCTTAGATACGGGTACAGATACGCAGTATTTT. Protein sequence: CASSLDTGTDTQYF.